A single sample is the source of the 32 T cell receptor beta chains below, sequenced in a study of cytomegalovirus exposure and HLA in healthy donors. Vbeta (60) and Jbeta (13) primers were used in the PCR. Sequencing used immunoSEQ multiplex PCR; TCRdb keeps in-frame clones, though not all of them. Among some 170,000 clones listed, nearly 80% were seen once. Sequenced sample: PBMCs. These receptors were obtained from a man in his forties or fifties in good health and CMV-seropositive.

Only a few counts were recorded for this clone. The chain joins TRBV7-6 to TRBJ2-5; 7 positions match TRBD2. The V gene end was trimmed by 2 bases and the J gene end by 3 bases; junction bases not matched to a gene: 0. Germline V gene data show CDR1 as SGHVS and CDR2 as FNYEAQ. The CDR3 extends over 13 amino acids. The CDR3 sequence is CASSLRGEETQYF. CDR3 in DNA: TGTGCCAGCAGCTTACGGGGGGAAGAGACCCAGTACTTC.

This rearrangement joins TRBV5-8 to TRBJ2-1; D is possibly TRBD2 (5 bases). The CDR3 consists of 15 residues. Trimming removed 6 bases from V and 3 bases from J, with 16 bases in between. CDR1 and CDR2 (germline): SGHTS, YDEGEE. The CDR3 DNA reads as TGTGCCAGCACCACATCGGGAAAGGGCTACAATGAGCAGTTCTTC. Its protein product is CASTTSGKGYNEQFF.

The chain couples TRBV19 to TRBJ2-2; maybe TRBD1 (6 bases). The CDR3 consists of 13 residues. Trimming left V 3 bases short and J 4 bases short, with 6 bases between. Germline V gene lookup returns CDR1 LNHDA and CDR2 SQIVND (reference sequence). CDR3 nucleotides: TGTGCCAGTAGTATGGGGGCCACCGGGGAGCTGTTTTTT. Translation: CASSMGATGELFF.

Regarding this clone: This sample includes further DNA sequences coding for the same CDR3. V usage is TRBV9 and J usage is TRBJ2-1; TRBD2 matches at 7 bases. The CDR3 is 17 amino acids. Per germline, CDR1 SGDLS and CDR2 YYNGEE. Trimming at V came to 0 bases and at J to 0 bases, leaving 6 bases not matched to a gene. CDR3 region: CASSVGAGGSSYNEQFF. CDR3 bases: TGTGCCAGCAGCGTAGGGGCGGGCGGGAGCTCCTACAATGAGCAGTTCTTC.

The gene calls are TRBV5-5 and TRBJ2-7, with D possibly TRBD1 on 5 matching bases. Germline V gene lookup returns CDR1 SGHKS and CDR2 YYEKEE (reference sequence). Trimming cost V 5 bases and J 6 bases, with 15 bases left between them. This CDR3 is built from 13 residues. The CDR3 sequence is CASRTEVNREQYF. CDR3 nucleotides: TGTGCCAGCAGGACAGAAGTCAACCGCGAGCAGTACTTC.

The rearrangement uses TRBV27 and TRBJ1-5, with 8 bases aligning to TRBD1. Trimming cost V 1 base and J 7 bases; bases outside gene matches: 3. There are 14 residues in the CDR3. Looked up from germline, CDR1 is MNHEY and CDR2 is SMNVEV (reference sequence). The CDR3 region has the DNA TGTGCCAGCAGTTTATTAGGACAGGGACAGCCCCAGCATTTT. This translates into CASSLLGQGQPQHF.

This clone was found once. The genes are TRBV6-1 and TRBJ2-7, with 10 nucleotides matching TRBD1. The CDR3 runs to 14 residues. Losses at the gene ends were 8 bases for V and 6 bases for J; bases not matched to a gene: 10. Germline V gene sequence: CDR1 MNHNS, CDR2 SASEGT. CDR3 DNA sequence: TGTGCCAGCCTCCGGGACAGGGGTTGGGGCGAGCAGTACTTC. Its translation: CASLRDRGWGEQYF.

The chain has TRBV25-1 and TRBJ2-1, with D unresolved. From germline, CDR1 is MGHDK and CDR2 SYGVNS. The V and J ends lost 5 bases and 0 bases respectively, with 11 bases between them. The CDR3 totals 15 residues. Written as DNA, the CDR3 is TGTGCCAGCAGTCTTACCCCTAGCTCCTACAATGAGCAGTTCTTC. Translating gives CASSLTPSSYNEQFF. Drawing the rest from reference TRBV25-1 and TRBJ2-1, the complete variable domain is EADIYQTPRYLVIGTGKKITLECSQTMGHDKMYWYQQDPGMELHLIHYSYGVNSTEKGDLSSESTVSRIRTEHFPLTLESARPSHTSQYLCASSLTPSSYNEQFFGPGTRLTVL.

The chain is built from TRBV5-3 and TRBJ2-2; 9 bases match TRBD2. TRBV5-3 is noted as an ORF with a role that remains uncertain. The CDR3 extends over 17 amino acids. V trimming: 4 bases; J trimming: 2 bases; junction bases outside the gene matches: 9. The CDR3 DNA reads TGTGCCAGAAGCCTGGTGGGACTAGCCCATAACACCGGGGAGCTGTTTTTT. Encoded protein: CARSLVGLAHNTGELFF.

The V call is TRBV2, the J call TRBJ2-5, with TRBD2 identical over 11 bases. The J call may not be correct, given that the DNA end is closer to TRBJ2-7. The length of the CDR3 is 14 residues. Per germline, CDR1 SNHLY and CDR2 FYNNEI. The DNA of the CDR3 is TGTGCCAGCAGACTAGCGGGAGCAGCCTACGAGCAGTACTTC. This sequence encodes CASRLAGAAYEQYF.

J is TRBJ2-1 and V is TRBV5-1; 8 bases align to TRBD2. With V trimmed by 1 base and J by 1 base, 1 base remained unmatched. The germline CDR1 and CDR2 sequences are SGHRS and YFSETQ. The CDR3 runs to 15 residues. CDR3 DNA sequence: TGCGCCAGCAGCTTGAGCGGGAGATCCTACAATGAGCAGTTCTTC. Translation: CASSLSGRSYNEQFF.

The gene calls are TRBV5-1 and TRBJ1-6; weak D call: TRBD1 (5 bases). The CDR3 runs 16 residues. The V end lost 4 bases, the J end lost 5 bases, and 16 bases lay between the germline ends. Germline V CDR1 and CDR2: SGHRS, YFSETQ. For the CDR3, the DNA is TGCGCCAGCAGCACCCTGGGAGGGGCGGATAATTCACCCCTCCACTTT. Translated: CASSTLGGADNSPLHF.

The chain couples TRBV27 to TRBJ2-1; D may be TRBD1 (5 bases). Trimming took 3 bases from V and 3 from J, leaving 15 bases between them. The germline CDR1 and CDR2 sequences are MNHEY and SMNVEV (reference sequence). CDR3 length equals 16 residues. Written as DNA, the CDR3 is TGTGCCAGCAGTTTCGGTGGACCGCAGGGCTACAATGAGCAGTTCTTC. This encodes CASSFGGPQGYNEQFF.

This clone has only a few counts. V and J are TRBV19 and TRBJ2-7; the match to TRBD1 covers 9 bases. In germline, CDR1 is LNHDA, CDR2 SQIVND (reference sequence). This CDR3 region has 16 residues. J gave up 2 bases and V 5 bases, and 10 bases lay outside the gene matches. CDR3 nucleotides: TGTGCCAGTAGTGCAATCCTCGGACAGGGGACCTACGAGCAGTACTTC. Translated: CASSAILGQGTYEQYF.

This clone was seen only a few times. The rearrangement uses TRBV11-2 and TRBJ2-5; 8 positions match TRBD2. The trim removed 5 bases at V and 4 bases at J, leaving 9 bases unmatched. The CDR3 covers 15 residues. CDR1 and CDR2 (germline): SGHAT, FQNNGV. The CDR3 sequence: CASSPHAGGGETQYF. The CDR3 DNA is TGTGCCAGCAGCCCCCACGCGGGAGGCGGAGAGACCCAGTACTTC.

This clone was seen at least ten times. The rearrangement links TRBV19 to TRBJ2-1, with a tentative D call TRBD2 (6 bases). Germline-derived CDR1 and CDR2 are LNHDA and SQIVND (reference sequence). Trimming stripped 1 base from V and 6 bases from J, with 10 bases between. The CDR3 totals 14 residues. For the CDR3, the DNA is TGTGCCAGTAGTATAGGGGCGGGAAGCAATGAGCAGTTCTTC. Residues: CASSIGAGSNEQFF.

V gene TRBV2 combines with J gene TRBJ2-7, with 12 nucleotides matching TRBD1. Per the germline V gene, CDR1 is SNHLY and CDR2 is FYNNEI. The junction had 6 bases not matched to a gene; V was cut back by 6 bases and J by 9 bases. CDR3 length: 13 residues. Here the CDR3 DNA reads TGTGCCAGCAGAGGGGACAGGGGGCGGGCGCAGTACTTC. It codes for CASRGDRGRAQYF.

For the CDR3, the DNA is TGTGCCAGCAGTGAACCCTCAGGGTCCCAAGAGACCCAGTACTTC. It translates to CASSEPSGSQETQYF. The chain carries TRBV25-1 and TRBJ2-5; D perhaps matches TRBD1 (5 bases). The V end lost 2 bases, the J end lost 1 base, and 11 bases lay between the germline ends. The CDR3 totals 15 residues. Germline CDR1 MGHDK, CDR2 SYGVNS.

The rearrangement links TRBV2 to TRBJ2-2; no definite D call. V gave up 5 bases and J gave up 3 bases, with 4 bases separating them. CDR1 and CDR2 (germline): SNHLY, FYNNEI. The CDR3 has 12 amino acids. The CDR3 bases are TGTGCCAGCAGTAGAGACACCGGGGAGCTGTTTTTT. Residues: CASSRDTGELFF.

The rearrangement uses TRBV5-4 and TRBJ1-2, with 8 bases identical to TRBD1. Germline CDR1 reads SGHNT; CDR2 reads YYREEE (reference sequence). The CDR3 consists of 13 residues. With 4 bases clipped from V and 5 bases from J, the junction kept 4 bases outside the gene matches. This CDR3 reads CASSQTGEYGYTF. In DNA form, the CDR3 reads TGTGCCAGCAGCCAGACAGGGGAATATGGCTACACCTTC.

V and J are TRBV6-5 and TRBJ1-2; D not certain. Germline V gives CDR1 MNHEY, CDR2 SVGAGI. The CDR3 loop spans 16 amino acids. Trimming pared 2 bases from V and 0 bases from J, leaving 13 bases between. The CDR3 sequence is CASSYHSQATNYGYTF. In DNA, the CDR3 is TGTGCCAGCAGTTACCACTCCCAGGCTACTAACTATGGCTACACCTTC.

This clone showed up just a few times. The gene calls are TRBV2 and TRBJ2-4; D is unresolved. The germline gives CDR1 SNHLY, CDR2 FYNNEI. V shed 7 bases and J shed 2 bases, with 6 bases lying between them. The CDR3 runs 12 residues. The chain's CDR3 is CASTPTKNIQYF. CDR3 nucleotides: TGTGCCAGCACGCCTACCAAAAACATTCAGTACTTC.

The chain has TRBV19 and TRBJ2-5; TRBD2 matches at 11 bases. The CDR3 runs to 16 residues. Trimming cost V 7 bases and J 3 bases; bases outside gene matches: 10. Germline lookup yields CDR1 LNHDA and CDR2 SQIVND (reference sequence). The CDR3 reads CASTTSGSPREETQYF. The DNA for the CDR3 is TGTGCCAGTACCACTAGCGGGAGCCCCCGGGAAGAGACCCAGTACTTC.

This clone appeared a single time. The V call is TRBV29-1, the J call TRBJ2-3; TRBD2 is a possible D gene (6 bases). Trimming removed 0 bases at V and 1 base at J, with 8 bases between. CDR3 length equals 14 residues. Looked up from germline, CDR1 is SQVTM and CDR2 is ANQGSEA. The CDR3 protein is CSVEDSGRTDTQYF. As DNA, the CDR3 is TGCAGCGTTGAAGATAGCGGCCGCACAGATACGCAGTATTTT.

This clone appeared a single time. The rearrangement joins TRBV6-5 to TRBJ1-5, with TRBD1 matching over 7 bases. This CDR3 has 14 amino acids. The ends lost 5 bases at V and 5 bases at J; junction bases unmatched: 6. The germline CDR1 and CDR2 sequences are MNHEY and SVGAGI. The CDR3, as DNA: TGTGCCAGCAGTCCCGGGACAGATGATCAGCCCCAGCATTTT. This sequence encodes CASSPGTDDQPQHF.

The gene calls are TRBV6-1 and TRBJ1-5; D perhaps matches TRBD1 (6 bases). Trimming took 3 bases from V and 0 from J, leaving 9 bases between them. This CDR3 contains 15 residues. Germline V lookup: CDR1 MNHNS, CDR2 SASEGT. The CDR3 sequence: CASSDDRPSNQPQHF. The CDR3 region has the DNA TGTGCCAGCAGTGACGACAGGCCTAGCAATCAGCCCCAGCATTTT.

This chain links TRBV27 with TRBJ2-1; 11 bases align to TRBD2. The CDR3 runs 20 residues. Germline V gene data show CDR1 as MNHEY and CDR2 as SMNVEV (reference sequence). The V gene end was trimmed by 6 bases and the J gene end by 0 bases; junction bases not matched to a gene: 16. This CDR3 reads CASRSRTSGSFFSSYNEQFF. The CDR3 coding sequence is TGTGCCAGCAGATCCCGGACTAGCGGGTCCTTTTTCAGCTCCTACAATGAGCAGTTCTTC.

The rearrangement uses TRBV7-9 and TRBJ1-4; a possible D gene is TRBD1 (5 bases). The length of the CDR3 is 16 residues. From germline, CDR1 is SEHNR and CDR2 FQNEAQ (reference sequence). CDR3 protein: CSTSLTVGGVNEKLFF. The DNA of the CDR3 is TGTTCCACTTCCCTTACGGTGGGGGGGGTTAATGAAAAACTGTTTTTT.

The V gene is TRBV6-1, the J gene TRBJ1-1; D perhaps matches TRBD1 (5 bases). The ends were cut back, 4 bases at V and 10 bases at J, with 10 bases in the middle. Germline V gene lookup returns CDR1 MNHNS and CDR2 SASEGT. This CDR3 has 11 residues. As DNA, the CDR3 is TGTGCCAGCAGTGGCCGGGGGTTAGCTTTCTTT. Protein: CASSGRGLAFF.

As to this clone: The sample holds other DNA sequences that translate to the same CDR3. This chain connects TRBV5-1 to TRBJ2-5; D not certain. The CDR3 runs to 14 residues. Germline V lookup: CDR1 SGHRS, CDR2 YFSETQ. V was cut by 2 bases and J by 2 bases, with 10 bases left in between. The CDR3 sequence: CASSFGQIQETQYF. CDR3 bases: TGCGCCAGCAGCTTTGGCCAGATTCAAGAGACCCAGTACTTC.

This sequence joins TRBV18 and TRBJ2-1; TRBD1 is a possible D gene (6 bases). CDR1 and CDR2 (germline): KGHSH, LQKENI. This CDR3 has 14 residues. V was cut by 6 bases and J by 4 bases, with 13 bases left in between. CDR3 in DNA: TGTGCCAGCTCTCCTGAGACAGGATACAATGAGCAGTTCTTC. Protein product: CASSPETGYNEQFF.

The chain carries TRBV7-6 and TRBJ2-4, with 7 nucleotides matching TRBD2. The CDR3 loop spans 19 amino acids. Germline trimming cut 1 base from V and 0 bases from J; bases unmatched to any gene: 12. CDR1 is SGHVS and CDR2 is FNYEAQ in the germline V gene. The CDR3 loop is CASSLEAHTRGVAKNIQYF. The CDR3 bases are TGTGCCAGCAGCTTAGAGGCCCATACCCGGGGGGTAGCCAAAAACATTCAGTACTTC.